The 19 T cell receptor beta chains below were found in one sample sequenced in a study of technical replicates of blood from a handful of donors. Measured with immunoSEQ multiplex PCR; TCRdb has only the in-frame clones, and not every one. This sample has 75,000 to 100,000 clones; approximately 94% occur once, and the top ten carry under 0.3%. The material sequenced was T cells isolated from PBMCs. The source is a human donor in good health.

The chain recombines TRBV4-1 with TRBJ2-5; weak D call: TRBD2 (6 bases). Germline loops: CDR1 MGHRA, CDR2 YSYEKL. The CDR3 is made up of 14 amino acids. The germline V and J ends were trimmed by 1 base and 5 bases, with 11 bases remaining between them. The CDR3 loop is CASSQVTRRETQYF. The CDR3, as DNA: TGCGCCAGCAGCCAAGTGACTAGAAGGGAGACCCAGTACTTC.

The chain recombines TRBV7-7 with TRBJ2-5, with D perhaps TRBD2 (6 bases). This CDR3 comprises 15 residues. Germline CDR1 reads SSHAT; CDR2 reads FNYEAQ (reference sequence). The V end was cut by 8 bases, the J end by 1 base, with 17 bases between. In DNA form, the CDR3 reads TGTGCCAGCCAACTTCGGAGCGGGTTCCAAGAGACCCAGTACTTC. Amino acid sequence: CASQLRSGFQETQYF.

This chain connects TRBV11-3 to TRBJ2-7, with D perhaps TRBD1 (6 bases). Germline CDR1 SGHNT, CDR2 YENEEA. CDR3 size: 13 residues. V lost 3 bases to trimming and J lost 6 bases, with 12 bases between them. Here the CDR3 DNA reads TGTGCCAGCAGCTTCGGCAGGGGATCCGAGCAGTACTTC. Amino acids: CASSFGRGSEQYF.

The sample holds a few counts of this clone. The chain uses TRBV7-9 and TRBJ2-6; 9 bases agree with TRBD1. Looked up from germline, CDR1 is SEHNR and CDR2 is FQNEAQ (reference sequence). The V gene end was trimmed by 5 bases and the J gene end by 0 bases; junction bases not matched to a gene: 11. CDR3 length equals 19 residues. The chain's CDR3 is CASSPWTGALNSGANVLTF. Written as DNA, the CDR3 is TGTGCCAGCAGCCCCTGGACAGGGGCACTTAACTCTGGGGCCAACGTCCTGACTTTC.

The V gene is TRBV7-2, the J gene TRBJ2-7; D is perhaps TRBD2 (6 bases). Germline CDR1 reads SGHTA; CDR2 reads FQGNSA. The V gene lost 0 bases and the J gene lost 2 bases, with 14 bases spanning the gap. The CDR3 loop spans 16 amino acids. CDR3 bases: TGTGCCAGCAGCTTAGCGGGTATAGCGGACGCCTACGAGCAGTACTTC. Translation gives CASSLAGIADAYEQYF.

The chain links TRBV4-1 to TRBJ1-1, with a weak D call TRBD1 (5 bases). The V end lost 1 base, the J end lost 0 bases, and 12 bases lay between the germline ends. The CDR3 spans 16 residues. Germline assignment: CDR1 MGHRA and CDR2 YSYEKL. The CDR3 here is CASSQGDRSLNTEAFF. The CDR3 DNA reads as TGCGCCAGCAGCCAAGGAGACAGATCCTTGAACACTGAAGCTTTCTTT.

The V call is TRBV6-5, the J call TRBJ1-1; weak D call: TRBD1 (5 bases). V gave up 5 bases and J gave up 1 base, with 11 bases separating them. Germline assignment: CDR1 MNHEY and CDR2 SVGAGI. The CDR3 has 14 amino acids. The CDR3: CASSPRDPNTEAFF. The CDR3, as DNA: TGTGCCAGCAGTCCGCGGGACCCGAACACTGAAGCTTTCTTT.

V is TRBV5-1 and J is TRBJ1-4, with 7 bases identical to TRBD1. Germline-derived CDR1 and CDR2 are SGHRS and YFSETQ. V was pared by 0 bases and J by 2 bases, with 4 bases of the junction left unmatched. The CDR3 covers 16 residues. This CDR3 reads CASSLGQGVTNEKLFF. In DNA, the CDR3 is TGCGCCAGCAGCTTGGGGCAGGGGGTCACTAATGAAAAACTGTTTTTT.

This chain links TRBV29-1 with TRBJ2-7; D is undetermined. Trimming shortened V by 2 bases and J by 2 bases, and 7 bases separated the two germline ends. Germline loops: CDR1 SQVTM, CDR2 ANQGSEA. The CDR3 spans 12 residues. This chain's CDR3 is CSVESVTYEQYF. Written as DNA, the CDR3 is TGCAGCGTTGAATCGGTAACCTACGAGCAGTACTTC.

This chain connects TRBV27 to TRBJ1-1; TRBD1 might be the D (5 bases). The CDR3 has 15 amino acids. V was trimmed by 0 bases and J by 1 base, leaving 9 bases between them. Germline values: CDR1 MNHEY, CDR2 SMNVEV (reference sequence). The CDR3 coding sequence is TGTGCCAGCAGTTTATCCCCAGGGCCGAACACTGAAGCTTTCTTT. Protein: CASSLSPGPNTEAFF.

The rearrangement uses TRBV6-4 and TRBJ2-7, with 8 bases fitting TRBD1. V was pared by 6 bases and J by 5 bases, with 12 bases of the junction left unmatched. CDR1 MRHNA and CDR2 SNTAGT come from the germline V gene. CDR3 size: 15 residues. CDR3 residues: CASRHSGQVSNEQYF. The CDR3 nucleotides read TGTGCCAGCAGACACTCGGGACAGGTAAGTAACGAGCAGTACTTC.

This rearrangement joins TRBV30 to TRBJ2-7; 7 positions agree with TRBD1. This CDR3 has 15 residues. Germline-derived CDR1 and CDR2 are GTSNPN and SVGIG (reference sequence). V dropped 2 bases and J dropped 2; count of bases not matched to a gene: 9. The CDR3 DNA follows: TGTGCCTGGAGTAAGGCCTCAGGGGGACCCTACGAGCAGTACTTC. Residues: CAWSKASGGPYEQYF.

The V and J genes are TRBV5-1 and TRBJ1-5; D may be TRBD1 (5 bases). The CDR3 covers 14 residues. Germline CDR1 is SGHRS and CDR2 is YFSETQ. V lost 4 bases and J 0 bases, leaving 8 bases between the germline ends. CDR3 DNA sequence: TGCGCCAGCAGCCCGGGGGGTAGCAATCAGCCCCAGCATTTT. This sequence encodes CASSPGGSNQPQHF.

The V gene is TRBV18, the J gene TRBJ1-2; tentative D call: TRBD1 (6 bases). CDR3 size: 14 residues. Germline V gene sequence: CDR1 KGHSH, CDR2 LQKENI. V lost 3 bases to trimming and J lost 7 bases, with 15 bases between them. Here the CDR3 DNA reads TGTGCCAGCTCACCCAACGAGGGGGTCCGTGGCTACACCTTC. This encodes CASSPNEGVRGYTF. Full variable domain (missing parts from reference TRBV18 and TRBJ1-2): NAGVMQNPRHLVRRRGQEARLRCSPMKGHSHVYWYRQLPEEGLKFMVYLQKENIIDESGMPKERFSAEFPKEGPSILRIQQVVRGDSAAYFCASSPNEGVRGYTFGSGTRLTVV.

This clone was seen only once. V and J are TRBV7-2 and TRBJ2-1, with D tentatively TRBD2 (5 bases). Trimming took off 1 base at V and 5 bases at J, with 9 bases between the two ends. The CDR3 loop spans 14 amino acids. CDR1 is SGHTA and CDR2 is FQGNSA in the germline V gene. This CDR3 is CASSLGLAHNEQFF. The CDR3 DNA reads TGTGCCAGCAGCTTAGGGCTAGCCCACAATGAGCAGTTCTTC.

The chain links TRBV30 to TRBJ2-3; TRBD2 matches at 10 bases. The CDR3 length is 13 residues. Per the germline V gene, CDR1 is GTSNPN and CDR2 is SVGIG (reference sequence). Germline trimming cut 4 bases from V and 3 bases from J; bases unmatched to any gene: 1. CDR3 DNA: TGTGCCTGGACTAGCGGGGGAACAGATACGCAGTATTTT. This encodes CAWTSGGTDTQYF. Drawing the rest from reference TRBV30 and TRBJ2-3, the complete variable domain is SQTIHQWPATLVQPVGSPLSLECTVEGTSNPNLYWYRQAAGRGLQLLFYSVGIGQISSEVPQNLSASRPQDRQFILSSKKLLLSDSGFYLCAWTSGGTDTQYFGPGTRLTVL.

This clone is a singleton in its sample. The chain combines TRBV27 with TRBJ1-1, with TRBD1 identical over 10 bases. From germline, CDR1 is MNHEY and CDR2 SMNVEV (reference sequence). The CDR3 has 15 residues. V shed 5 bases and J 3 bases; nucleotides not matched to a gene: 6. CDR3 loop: CASSRGTGAYTEAFF. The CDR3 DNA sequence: TGTGCCAGCAGTCGTGGGACAGGGGCGTACACTGAAGCTTTCTTT.

CDR3 nucleotide sequence: TGTGCCAGCAGCCTGGGGTCTGCGGGAAAGGCTGAAGCTTTCTTT. Protein sequence: CASSLGSAGKAEAFF. The chain joins TRBV7-6 to TRBJ1-1; unclear D gene. The ends were cut back, 5 bases at V and 6 bases at J, with 19 bases in the middle. The CDR3 spans 15 residues. Germline V gives CDR1 SGHVS, CDR2 FNYEAQ.

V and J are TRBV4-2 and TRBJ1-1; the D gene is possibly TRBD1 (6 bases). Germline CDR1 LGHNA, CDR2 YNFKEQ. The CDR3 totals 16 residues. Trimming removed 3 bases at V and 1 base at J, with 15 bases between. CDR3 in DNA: TGTGCCAGCAGCCAGCACAGCGGACAGCCGAACACTGAAGCTTTCTTT. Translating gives CASSQHSGQPNTEAFF.